This T cell receptor beta chain came from a study of siplizumab effects on memory and regulatory T cells. Findings of the study overall: Unstimulated subsets contained matches for only a minor fraction of alloreactive clones.

The protocol was immunoSEQ multiplex PCR, while the TCRdb copy is restricted to in-frame clones and leaves out a portion. Of some 100,000 clones listed, about 90% were seen once; the top ten hold roughly 2.7%. As to this clone: Its target is unknown.

This CDR3 is built from 14 residues. What was sequenced was CD4+ T cells sorted from blood. The chain employs TRBV7-5 and TRBJ2-3; the table's D call of TRBD1 was not tested on the DNA. TRBV7-5 counts as a pseudogene. This clonotype was obtained from a human donor in good health. Some clones in this sample may be carry-over from other donors' samples. CDR3 amino acids: CARSLGGLGDTQYF. CDR3 nucleotide sequence: TGTGCCAGAAGCTTAGGGGGGCTTGGAGATACGCAGTATTTT.